Listed below are T cell receptor beta chains from one sample, sequenced in a study of cytomegalovirus exposure and HLA in healthy donors. The assay was immunoSEQ multiplex PCR, and TCRdb's table has in-frame clones only and misses some. The sample has more than 50,000 clones; 77% are singletons. Sequencing was performed on PBMCs. These receptors were collected from a female donor in good health and CMV-seronegative. The CDR3 runs from the conserved cysteine through the conserved F or W. The D gene is left open where the match is weak. Clone size appears in some rows only: once, few, many, or a class for an expanded clone.

NA | TRBD2 | TRBJ2-5 | TRBV6-6 | TGTGCCAGCGGTGGGGGACTAGCGGCGATCAAAGAGACCCAGTACTTC | CASGGGLAAIKETQYF
NA | NA | TRBJ1-4 | TRBV16 | TGTGCCAGCAGCCTTCCCAGCGCAGGGGTAGAAAAACTGTTTTTT | CASSLPSAGVEKLFF
NA | TRBD1 | TRBJ1-2 | TRBV2 | TGTGCCAGCAGTGAACCGGGACAGGGGGCCCCATTGGCCTATGGCTACACCTTC | CASSEPGQGAPLAYGYTF
NA | NA | TRBJ1-1 | TRBV6-1 | TGTGCCAGCAAAGTGATCATTACTTATAACACTGAAGCTTTCTTT | CASKVIITYNTEAFF
NA | NA | TRBJ1-5 | TRBV4-3 | TGCGCCAGCAGCCAAGACCAGGGTATCAATCAGCCCCAGCATTTT | CASSQDQGINQPQHF
NA | TRBD2 | TRBJ2-7 | TRBV29-1 | TGCAGCGTGACCCCAGGGACTAGCGGGGTCGAGCAGTACTTC | CSVTPGTSGVEQYF
NA | TRBD1 | TRBJ2-2 | TRBV18 | TGTGCCAGCTCACCTCCGGGACAGCTCGCCGGGGAGCTGTTTTTT | CASSPPGQLAGELFF
NA | NA | TRBJ2-3 | TRBV19 | TGTGCCAGTAGTATGATCCCAGTCGGGGGTAGCACAGATACGCAGTATTTT | CASSMIPVGGSTDTQYF
NA | NA | TRBJ2-1 | TRBV7-9 | TGTGCCAGCAGCACAGTAGCGTCGGGGTACAATGAGCAGTTCTTC | CASSTVASGYNEQFF
NA | TRBD1 | TRBJ1-2 | TRBV20-1 | TGCAGTGCTAGTAGCCAGGGGGGTTACACCTTC | CSASSQGGYTF
NA | NA | TRBJ2-3 | TRBV2 | TGTGCCAGCAGGGAGCGGCCTAGCACAGATACGCAGTATTTT | CASRERPSTDTQYF
NA | NA | TRBJ2-7 | TRBV1 | TGCACCAGCAGAAATTTGTTCAGGGACGAGCAGTACTTC | CTSRNLFRDEQYF
few | NA | TRBJ1-1 | TRBV29-1 | TGCAGCGTTGGTAGCCCAAGAACGAACACTGACGCTTTCTTT | CSVGSPRTNTDAFF
NA | TRBD1 | TRBJ1-6 | TRBV7-9 | TGTGCCAGCAGCTTCGGGACAGGTTTGGATTCACCCCTCCACTTT | CASSFGTGLDSPLHF
NA | NA | TRBJ2-7 | TRBV7-7 | TGTGCCAGCAGCTTGGCAGGGCAGAGCTACGAGCAGTACTTC | CASSLAGQSYEQYF